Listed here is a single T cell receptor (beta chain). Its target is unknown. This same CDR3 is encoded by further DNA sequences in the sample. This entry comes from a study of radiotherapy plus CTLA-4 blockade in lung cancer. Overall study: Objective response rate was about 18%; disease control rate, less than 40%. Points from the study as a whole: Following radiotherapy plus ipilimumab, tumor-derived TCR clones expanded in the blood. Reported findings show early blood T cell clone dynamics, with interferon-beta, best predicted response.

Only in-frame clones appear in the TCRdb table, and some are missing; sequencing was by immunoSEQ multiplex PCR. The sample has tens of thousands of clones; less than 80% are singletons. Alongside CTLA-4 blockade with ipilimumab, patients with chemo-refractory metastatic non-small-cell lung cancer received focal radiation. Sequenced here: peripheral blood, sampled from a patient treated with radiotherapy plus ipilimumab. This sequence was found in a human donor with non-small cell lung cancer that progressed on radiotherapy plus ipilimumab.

The CDR3 reads CASSSRQGAFNEQFF. CDR3 bases: TGTGCCAGCAGTAGCAGACAAGGGGCTTTCAATGAGCAGTTCTTC. The V gene is TRBV6-5, the J gene TRBJ2-1; D possibly corresponds to TRBD1 (5 bases). CDR3 length equals 15 residues. The V and J ends lost 5 bases and 6 bases respectively, with 17 bases between them. Germline V CDR1 and CDR2: MNHEY, SVGAGI.